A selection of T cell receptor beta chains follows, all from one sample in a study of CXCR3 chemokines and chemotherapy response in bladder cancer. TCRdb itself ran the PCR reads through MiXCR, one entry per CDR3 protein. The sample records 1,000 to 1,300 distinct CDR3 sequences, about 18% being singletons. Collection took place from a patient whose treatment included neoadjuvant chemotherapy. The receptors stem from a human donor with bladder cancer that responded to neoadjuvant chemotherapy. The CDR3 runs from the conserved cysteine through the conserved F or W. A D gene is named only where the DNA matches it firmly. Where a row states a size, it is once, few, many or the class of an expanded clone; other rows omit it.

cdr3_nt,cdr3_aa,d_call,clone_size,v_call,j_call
TGTGCCAGCAGCTTGCGTCTTGGAAACACCATATATTTT,CASSLRLGNTIYF,NA,medium-sized,TRBV7-2,TRBJ1-3
TGCGCCAGCAGTCGACCTTTCCTTACCAGGTATTACTATGGCTACACCTTC,CASSRPFLTRYYYGYTF,NA,many,TRBV23-1,TRBJ1-2
TGTGCCAGCAGTTACCGGATGGGCGAGCAGTACTTC,CASSYRMGEQYF,NA,large,TRBV6-5,TRBJ2-7
TGTGCCAGCAGTTACTCTAGCACTCAAGAGACCCAGTACTTC,CASSYSSTQETQYF,NA,large,TRBV6-5,TRBJ2-5
TGTGCCAGCAGGAGAGGTCCAGGGACGATCTACGAGCAGTACTTC,CASRRGPGTIYEQYF,NA,many,TRBV12-3/TRBV12-4,TRBJ2-7
TGTGCCAGCAGTCTGGCGGGGGGGCTATACGAGCAGTACTTC,CASSLAGGLYEQYF,TRBD2,many,TRBV28,TRBJ2-7
TGCAGTGCTAGAGATAGGGCCGGGACAGCGAACACTGAAGCTTTCTTT,CSARDRAGTANTEAFF,TRBD1,many,TRBV20-1,TRBJ1-1
TGCAGGCCCAGCGGGGAAGCTGATACGCAGTATTTT,CRPSGEADTQYF,TRBD2,many,TRBV20-1,TRBJ2-3
TGCAGTGCTAGCGGGACTGCCCGGCCTTTGGGCTACACCTTC,CSASGTARPLGYTF,NA,many,TRBV20-1,TRBJ1-2
TGCAGTGCAGTCCCGGGATCCCGGGGCGAGCAGTACTTC,CSAVPGSRGEQYF,NA,NA,TRBV20-1,TRBJ2-7
TGTGCCAGCAGCTTAATAGGGACTTCGGATACGCAGTATTTT,CASSLIGTSDTQYF,NA,few,TRBV7-3,TRBJ2-3
TGTGCCAGCAGTTACTCAATGGACCTAAATCAGCCCCAGCATTTT,CASSYSMDLNQPQHF,NA,large,TRBV6-5,TRBJ1-5
TGTGCCAGTAGTCGGGGACCTTATTCAGGGAGACTAGCCAAAGATACGCAGTATTTT,CASSRGPYSGRLAKDTQYF,TRBD2,medium-sized,TRBV19,TRBJ2-3
TGTGCCAGCAGTAAGGACAAGGACACTGAAGCTTTCTTT,CASSKDKDTEAFF,NA,many,TRBV9,TRBJ1-1
TGTGCCAGCAGTTTAATCAGGACAGGGCATCAGCCCCAGCATTTT,CASSLIRTGHQPQHF,TRBD1,medium-sized,TRBV28,TRBJ1-5
TGTGCCAGCACTCCCTTAACTAAGCGAACATACACCGGGGAGCTGTTTTTT,CASTPLTKRTYTGELFF,NA,medium-sized,TRBV27,TRBJ2-2
TGTGCCAGCAGCTTAGAGGCAGCTGGAAACACCATATATTTT,CASSLEAAGNTIYF,NA,large,TRBV7-2,TRBJ1-3
TGTGCCAGCAGCGACGGGTCCTCTGGGGCCAACGTCCTGACTTTC,CASSDGSSGANVLTF,NA,medium-sized,TRBV6-5,TRBJ2-6
TGCAGTGCTAGAGATTGGGGACTAGCGGGTCACAACTACGAGCAGTACTTC,CSARDWGLAGHNYEQYF,TRBD2,many,TRBV20-1,TRBJ2-7
TGTGCCAGTAGTATAATGTCGACTAGGGGGACAGATACGCAGTATTTT,CASSIMSTRGTDTQYF,NA,large,TRBV19,TRBJ2-3
TGTTACCCACATCTCTTTAGCGGGGGGGACCCCGACACCGGGGAGCTGTTTTTT,CYPHLFSGGDPDTGELFF,TRBD2,medium-sized,TRBV18,TRBJ2-2
TGTGCCAGCAGGCCATGGGGTGGAGGCCACTCCTACGAGCAGTACTTC,CASRPWGGGHSYEQYF,NA,large,TRBV6-2/TRBV6-3,TRBJ2-7
TGTGCCAGTAGTGCCGGACGGGACAGGGTCGGGAATGAGCAGTTCTTC,CASSAGRDRVGNEQFF,TRBD1,large,TRBV19,TRBJ2-1
TGTGCCAGCTCCCCGCCTATAACCTACGAGCAGTACTTC,CASSPPITYEQYF,NA,medium-sized,TRBV18,TRBJ2-7
TGTGCCTGGAGAGGCTTATCAGGGAGCTCCTACGAGCAGTACTTC,CAWRGLSGSSYEQYF,NA,medium-sized,TRBV30,TRBJ2-7
TGTGCCAGCAATCCGACAGACCACACCGGGGAGCTGTTTTTT,CASNPTDHTGELFF,NA,many,TRBV28,TRBJ2-2
TGTGCCAGCAGTGTCACAGGGTCTGAGACCCAGTACTTC,CASSVTGSETQYF,NA,medium-sized,TRBV12-3/TRBV12-4,TRBJ2-5
TGTGCCAGCAGTAGGGGACAGGGGGAAGTGGAGCAGTACTTC,CASSRGQGEVEQYF,TRBD1,large,TRBV6-6,TRBJ2-7
TGTGCCAGCTCACCCGGACTAGCGGGAGAGGCAGATACGCAGTATTTT,CASSPGLAGEADTQYF,TRBD2,medium-sized,TRBV18,TRBJ2-3
TGTGCCAGTAGTTTGACTAGCGGGGCCCCCACCGGGGAGCTGTTTTTT,CASSLTSGAPTGELFF,TRBD2,medium-sized,TRBV19,TRBJ2-2
TGCAGTGCTAGAGGTGGGACAGTTTCGAACTATGGCTACACCTTC,CSARGGTVSNYGYTF,TRBD1,many,TRBV20-1,TRBJ1-2
TGTGCCAGCAGCCCCGACAGGGGCAGGGGCTACACCTTC,CASSPDRGRGYTF,TRBD1,medium-sized,TRBV11-2,TRBJ1-2
TGTGCCAGCAGCAGAGGCGGCGGGAACTCCTACGAGCAGTACTTC,CASSRGGGNSYEQYF,NA,medium-sized,TRBV11-1,TRBJ2-7
TGCTCAGCGGGAAAAACAGATACGCAGTATTTT,CSAGKTDTQYF,TRBD2,medium-sized,TRBV30,TRBJ2-3
TGTGCCAGCAGTTACTCCCAAGACGGCTACACCTTC,CASSYSQDGYTF,NA,many,TRBV6-6,TRBJ1-2
TGCAGTGGCTCGACTAATAGGGGAGATACGCAGTATTTT,CSGSTNRGDTQYF,NA,medium-sized,TRBV20-1,TRBJ2-3
TGTGCCAGCAGTTACTTGACAGGGTACTATGGCTACACCTTC,CASSYLTGYYGYTF,TRBD1,large,TRBV6-2/TRBV6-3,TRBJ1-2